Each of the 23 T cell receptor beta chains below was sequenced from the same sample in a study of blood T cell repertoires in COVID-19. Method: immunoSEQ multiplex PCR; TCRdb's copy keeps in-frame clones and lacks some. The table has roughly 250,000 clones, approximately 90% seen once. Source material: peripheral blood. These receptor sequences come from a woman aged 40 to 50 who had recovered from COVID-19.

This clone was counted once. The chain recombines TRBV2 with TRBJ1-5; D ambiguous. Germline values: CDR1 SNHLY, CDR2 FYNNEI. V lost 1 base and J lost 6, with 16 bases in between. CDR3 length equals 16 residues. The CDR3 coding sequence is TGTGCCAGCAGTGAAGAGGCAGGCCGATTGGGTCAGCCCCAGCATTTT. Protein sequence: CASSEEAGRLGQPQHF.

V usage is TRBV18 and J usage is TRBJ2-7, with 13 bases lining up with TRBD2. This CDR3 has 16 residues. The germline CDR1 and CDR2 sequences are KGHSH and LQKENI. V gave up 3 bases and J gave up 5 bases; unmatched junction bases: 7. CDR3 sequence (DNA): TGTGCCAGCTCACCCCCGGGACTAGCGGGACCCAACGAGCAGTACTTC. Protein sequence: CASSPPGLAGPNEQYF.

This clone appeared once. The chain employs TRBV9 and TRBJ2-7; possible D gene TRBD1, 5 bases. CDR1 is SGDLS and CDR2 is YYNGEE in the germline V gene. This CDR3 spans 14 amino acids. V was trimmed by 0 bases and J by 4 bases, leaving 11 bases between them. The CDR3 sequence is CASSVGGIGYEQYF. The CDR3 bases are TGTGCCAGCAGCGTAGGGGGCATAGGATACGAGCAGTACTTC.

The V gene is TRBV7-2, the J gene TRBJ1-1; D gene uncertain. The CDR3 sequence is 14 residues long. Germline-derived CDR1 and CDR2 are SGHTA and FQGNSA. The V gene lost 3 bases and the J gene lost 4 bases, with 12 bases spanning the gap. CDR3 protein: CASSFSGMGTEAFF. The CDR3 nucleotides are TGTGCCAGCAGCTTCTCCGGGATGGGCACTGAAGCTTTCTTT. Full variable domain (outside the CDR3, taken from reference TRBV7-2 and TRBJ1-1): GAGVSQSPSNKVTEKGKDVELRCDPISGHTALYWYRQSLGQGLEFLIYFQGNSAPDKSGLPSDRFSAERTGGSVSTLTIQRTQQEDSAVYLCASSFSGMGTEAFFGQGTRLTVV.

This chain connects TRBV28 to TRBJ1-1, with 7 bases fitting TRBD1. Germline CDR1 reads MDHEN; CDR2 reads SYDVKM. This CDR3 has 14 residues. J was trimmed by 1 base and V by 6 bases; bases with no gene match: 5. CDR3 loop: CASSLTGANTEAFF. CDR3 nucleotides: TGTGCCAGCAGCCTCACAGGGGCGAACACTGAAGCTTTCTTT.

The genes are TRBV7-2 and TRBJ2-2; D remains unclear. Germline assignment: CDR1 SGHTA and CDR2 FQGNSA. CDR3 length: 16 residues. V gave up 2 bases and J gave up 2 bases, with 12 bases separating them. The CDR3 loop reads CASSLPTGINTGELFF. In DNA form, the CDR3 reads TGTGCCAGCAGCTTACCAACCGGTATAAACACCGGGGAGCTGTTTTTT.

The chain couples TRBV6-2 or TRBV6-3 to TRBJ2-3, with D tentatively TRBD2 (5 bases). Germline-derived CDR1 and CDR2 are MNHEY and SVGEGT. This CDR3 is built from 15 residues. V was pared by 4 bases and J by 4 bases, with 15 bases between. CDR3 in DNA: TGTGCCAGCAGTTGGGCGGGTGGCGGGTCAGATACGCAGTATTTT. It codes for CASSWAGGGSDTQYF.

The CDR3 sequence: CSAGTGVGQPQHF. CDR3 nucleotide sequence: TGCAGCGCCGGGACAGGCGTAGGGCAGCCCCAGCATTTT. The chain joins TRBV29-1 to TRBJ1-5, with 8 bases identical to TRBD1. Losses at the gene ends were 7 bases for V and 7 bases for J; bases not matched to a gene: 9. The CDR3 runs to 13 residues. Germline assignment: CDR1 SQVTM and CDR2 ANQGSEA. Complete variable domain (other parts from reference TRBV29-1 and TRBJ1-5): SAVISQKPSRDICQRGTSLTIQCQVDSQVTMMFWYRQQPGQSLTLIATANQGSEATYESGFVIDKFPISRPNLTFSTLTVSNMSPEDSSIYLCSAGTGVGQPQHFGDGTRLSIL.

The chain uses TRBV19 and TRBJ2-7; 11 bases are a match to TRBD2. The V gene's germline CDR1 is LNHDA and CDR2 SQIVND (reference sequence). V gave up 3 bases and J gave up 6 bases; unmatched junction bases: 7. This CDR3 is built from 15 residues. The CDR3 protein is CASSMGTSGPTEQYF. CDR3 DNA: TGTGCCAGTAGTATGGGGACTAGCGGCCCCACCGAGCAGTACTTC.

The gene calls are TRBV10-3 and TRBJ1-2; 10 bases align to TRBD1. This CDR3 is built from 15 residues. CDR1 ENHRY and CDR2 SYGVKD come from the germline V gene. With V trimmed by 0 bases and J by 4 bases, 2 bases remained unmatched. CDR3 DNA sequence: TGTGCCATCAGTGAGTCTCGGACAGGGGGCTATGGCTACACCTTC. Its protein product is CAISESRTGGYGYTF.

This chain links TRBV7-9 with TRBJ2-1; D ambiguous. Trimming shortened V by 1 base and J by 5 bases, and 18 bases separated the two germline ends. This CDR3 spans 17 amino acids. CDR1 and CDR2 from the germline V gene are SEHNR and FQNEAQ (reference sequence). CDR3 in amino acids: CASSLVLWVAPNNEQFF. The CDR3 nucleotides read TGTGCCAGCAGCTTAGTTTTGTGGGTAGCCCCCAACAATGAGCAGTTCTTC.

The rearrangement joins TRBV5-4 to TRBJ2-1, with 7 bases that match TRBD1. From germline, CDR1 is SGHNT and CDR2 YYREEE (reference sequence). The ends lost 9 bases at V and 9 bases at J; junction bases unmatched: 12. The CDR3 totals 13 residues. The CDR3 DNA reads as TGTGCCACCCGCCCGACAGGGTGGGGTGAGCAGTTCTTC. Encoded protein: CATRPTGWGEQFF.

The J gene is TRBJ2-3, the V gene TRBV5-1; TRBD1 matches 7 bases. V shed 4 bases, J shed 0 bases, and the junction held 5 bases outside the gene matches. Germline V lookup: CDR1 SGHRS, CDR2 YFSETQ. This CDR3 has 15 amino acids. DNA of the CDR3: TGCGCCAGCAGCCCTACAGGGGATAGCACAGATACGCAGTATTTT. It specifies CASSPTGDSTDTQYF.

The chain combines TRBV7-2 with TRBJ2-4; 9 bases are shared with TRBD2. CDR3 size: 14 residues. V lost 6 bases and J lost 9; bases outside the gene matches: 9. Per germline, CDR1 SGHTA and CDR2 FQGNSA. CDR3 nucleotides: TGTGCCAGCAGGCGGACTAGCGACGTAGGCATTCAGTACTTC. It yields the protein CASRRTSDVGIQYF.

The V call is TRBV4-2, the J call TRBJ2-1; D is unresolved. Trimming took 8 bases from V and 0 from J, leaving 11 bases between them. The germline gives CDR1 LGHNA, CDR2 YNFKEQ. CDR3 length equals 14 residues. Here the CDR3 reads CASRSHGSYNEQFF. CDR3 DNA: TGTGCCAGCCGGTCCCACGGCTCCTACAATGAGCAGTTCTTC.

The V and J genes are TRBV4-1 and TRBJ1-1; TRBD1 agrees at 8 bases. V was pared by 4 bases and J by 6 bases, with 16 bases of the junction left unmatched. From germline, CDR1 is MGHRA and CDR2 YSYEKL. The CDR3 has 17 residues. In DNA, the CDR3 is TGCGCCAGCAGCCCTGACGGTCCGGGACAGGCCCCATCTGAAGCTTTCTTT. This translates into CASSPDGPGQAPSEAFF.

This chain's CDR3 is CASIRGGWSNQPQHF. The CDR3 nucleotides read TGTGCCAGCATCAGGGGAGGGTGGAGCAATCAGCCCCAGCATTTT. The V and J genes are TRBV7-8 and TRBJ1-5; D possibly corresponds to TRBD1 (6 bases). V was trimmed by 7 bases and J by 1 base, leaving 14 bases between them. Germline CDR1 and CDR2: SGHVS and FQNEAQ. The CDR3 has 15 residues.

This clone was seen a handful of times. CDR3 residues: CASSQAGTSGSGDEQFF. In DNA, the CDR3 is TGTGCCAGCAGCCAAGCCGGGACTAGCGGGAGTGGGGATGAGCAGTTCTTC. The rearrangement links TRBV3-1 (or the pseudogene TRBV3-2) to TRBJ2-1; TRBD2 aligns across 14 bases. Losses at the gene ends were 1 base for V and 8 bases for J; bases not matched to a gene: 7. The CDR3 spans 17 residues. CDR1 and CDR2 from the germline V gene are LGHDT and YNNKEL (reference sequence).

CDR3 protein: CASSLAPREKLFF. As DNA, the CDR3 is TGCGCCAGCAGCTTGGCCCCGAGGGAAAAACTGTTTTTT. The chain couples TRBV5-1 to TRBJ1-4; D not resolved. V gave up 0 bases and J gave up 8 bases, with 8 bases separating them. The CDR3 is made up of 13 amino acids. The V gene's germline CDR1 is SGHRS and CDR2 YFSETQ.

The genes are TRBV6-6 and TRBJ2-1, with D possibly being TRBD1 (6 bases). Germline loops: CDR1 MNHNY, CDR2 SVGAGI (reference sequence). The V end lost 5 bases, the J end lost 0 bases, and 17 bases lay between the germline ends. This CDR3 has 17 residues. This CDR3 reads CASSPKGVYSSYNEQFF. The CDR3 bases are TGTGCCAGCAGTCCCAAGGGGGTTTACAGCTCCTACAATGAGCAGTTCTTC.

This chain uses TRBV7-9 with TRBJ2-1, with TRBD2 as a possible D gene (6 bases). The CDR3 loop spans 17 amino acids. Trimming cost V 1 base and J 0 bases, with 13 bases left between them. The germline V gene encodes CDR1 SEHNR and CDR2 FQNEAQ (reference sequence). The chain's CDR3 is CASSLEGTPRSYNEQFF. The CDR3 region has the DNA TGTGCCAGCAGCTTAGAGGGGACTCCACGCTCCTACAATGAGCAGTTCTTC. Using reference TRBV7-9 and TRBJ2-1 for the parts outside the CDR3, the full variable domain is DTGVSQNPRHKITKRGQNVTFRCDPISEHNRLYWYRQTLGQGPEFLTYFQNEAQLEKSRLLSDRFSAERPKGSFSTLEIQRTEQGDSAMYLCASSLEGTPRSYNEQFFGPGTRLTVL.

The chain recombines TRBV24-1 with TRBJ1-5, with a possible D match to TRBD1 (5 bases). Trimming took 4 bases from V and 2 from J, leaving 14 bases between them. The CDR3 length is 16 residues. Germline V gene data show CDR1 as KGHDR and CDR2 as SFDVKD. CDR3 sequence reads: CATSEPGFEGNQPQHF. The DNA of the CDR3 is TGTGCCACCAGTGAACCAGGGTTCGAAGGCAATCAGCCCCAGCATTTT.

The V and J genes are TRBV9 and TRBJ2-1; 8 positions agree with TRBD2. This CDR3 has 14 residues. Germline assignment: CDR1 SGDLS and CDR2 YYNGEE. V lost 4 bases, J lost 5 bases, and 5 bases stayed unmatched. The chain's CDR3 is CASSPSGSHNEQFF. DNA of the CDR3: TGTGCCAGCAGCCCCAGCGGGAGCCACAATGAGCAGTTCTTC.